This TCR beta chain was found in a study of cytomegalovirus exposure and HLA in healthy donors. General observations from the study: The study flagged some 170 TCR beta chains as cytomegalovirus-associated. Later analysis revealed greater clonal expansion in HLA-associated TCR beta chains than in equally common others.

13 Jbeta primers and 60 Vbeta primers were used for the PCR. Authors' methods: Among the unique TCR beta chains that a later analysis counted, 75 million to 85 million in all, roughly 9.9 million were shared. TCRdb's table, derived via immunoSEQ multiplex PCR, lists solely in-frame clones and lacks some. V and J calls and clone size come straight from that table; D and trimming were deduced from the DNA. The sample lists about 85,000 clones, roughly 66% occurring once. The CDR3 contains 16 residues. The V gene end was trimmed by 0 bases and the J gene end by 4 bases; junction bases not matched to a gene: 5. The V gene's germline CDR1 is SGHRS and CDR2 YFSETQ. In the case of this clone: Its cognate antigen is unknown.

V and J are TRBV5-1 and TRBJ2-7; the match to TRBD2 covers 12 bases. The sequenced sample was PBMCs. The sequence was collected from a man younger than 45 in good health and CMV-seronegative. CDR3 residues: CASSLAPSGGAYEQYF. The CDR3, as DNA: TGCGCCAGCAGCTTGGCCCCTAGCGGGGGGGCTTACGAGCAGTACTTC.